These 26 T cell receptor beta chains were sequenced from one sample in a study of CD8+ T cells in alopecia areata. Regarding treatment: oral pan-JAK inhibitor, 5-10 mg twice daily. cDNA serving as the sequencing template came from extracted, reverse transcribed RNA. Using immunoSEQ multiplex PCR, the repertoire was profiled, and TCRdb retains in-frame clones only, with some absent. The repertoire holds about 120,000 clones, with approximately 57% as singletons. The material sequenced was CD4+ T cells sorted from blood, taken at week 4, from a patient treated with tofacitinib. Source of these receptors: a human donor with alopecia areata.

The chain recombines TRBV5-1 with TRBJ2-7; 9 bases are shared with TRBD2. The germline V gene encodes CDR1 SGHRS and CDR2 YFSETQ. The CDR3 is 15 amino acids. The V and J ends lost 3 bases and 3 bases, in that order; junction bases with no gene match: 7. The CDR3 nucleotides read TGCGCCAGCAGCTACTCGCGGGGGGGCCACTACGAGCAGTACTTC. Translated: CASSYSRGGHYEQYF.

This clone was detected a few times. This chain links TRBV30 with TRBJ1-1; maybe TRBD1 (6 bases). The CDR3 runs 16 residues. V lost 0 bases and J 4 bases, leaving 18 bases between the germline ends. Germline V gives CDR1 GTSNPN, CDR2 SVGIG (reference sequence). DNA of the CDR3: TGTGCCTGGAGTGTAAGCAGGGTAACAGGGACCACTGAAGCTTTCTTT. Protein product: CAWSVSRVTGTTEAFF.

The chain uses TRBV19 and TRBJ1-2; D possibly corresponds to TRBD1 (5 bases). Per the germline V gene, CDR1 is LNHDA and CDR2 is SQIVND (reference sequence). The V and J ends lost 7 bases and 5 bases respectively, with 11 bases between them. This CDR3 has 12 amino acids. The CDR3, as DNA: TGTGCCAGTACCCCAGGGATTTATGGCTACACCTTC. It is translated as CASTPGIYGYTF.

The chain links TRBV7-8 to TRBJ2-3; 8 bases are shared with TRBD2. Germline CDR1 is SGHVS and CDR2 is FQNEAQ. The CDR3 sequence is 15 residues long. The V segment lost 2 bases and the J segment 6 bases; nucleotides outside the gene matches: 7. This chain's CDR3 is CASSLSERGPDTQYF. CDR3 coding DNA: TGTGCCAGCAGCTTATCGGAGCGGGGGCCTGATACGCAGTATTTT.

This rearrangement joins TRBV7-2 to TRBJ2-7; 7 bases are shared with TRBD1. V lost 5 bases to trimming and J lost 0 bases; unmatched junction nucleotides: 7. Germline V gene lookup returns CDR1 SGHTA and CDR2 FQGNSA. CDR3 length: 15 residues. The CDR3 here is CASSTRQGDSYEQYF. The CDR3 nucleotides are TGTGCCAGCAGCACCCGACAGGGAGACTCCTACGAGCAGTACTTC. Drawing the rest from reference TRBV7-2 and TRBJ2-7, the complete variable domain is GAGVSQSPSNKVTEKGKDVELRCDPISGHTALYWYRQSLGQGLEFLIYFQGNSAPDKSGLPSDRFSAERTGGSVSTLTIQRTQQEDSAVYLCASSTRQGDSYEQYFGPGTRLTVT.

This clone appeared once. The genes are TRBV9 and TRBJ2-7, with TRBD2 matching over 10 bases. The CDR3 has 15 residues. From germline, CDR1 is SGDLS and CDR2 YYNGEE. The junction had 6 bases not matched to a gene; V was cut back by 0 bases and J by 6 bases. The CDR3 DNA reads TGTGCCAGCAGCGTAGGGTCTAGCGGGAGAGCCGAGCAGTACTTC. It encodes CASSVGSSGRAEQYF.

The chain carries TRBV30 and TRBJ2-6; D not resolved. The CDR3 has 10 residues. Germline assignment: CDR1 GTSNPN and CDR2 SVGIG (reference sequence). The CDR3 DNA is TGTGCGTCTGGGGCCAACGTCCTGACTTTC. Protein product: CASGANVLTF.

The rearrangement uses TRBV5-4 and TRBJ2-3; 8 bases fit TRBD1. The ends lost 2 bases at V and 3 bases at J; junction bases unmatched: 5. Germline V lookup: CDR1 SGHNT, CDR2 YYREEE (reference sequence). The CDR3 spans 15 residues. CDR3 in DNA: TGTGCCAGCAGCTTAGGGGGACAGGCAACAGATACGCAGTATTTT. Protein: CASSLGGQATDTQYF.

This rearrangement joins TRBV5-6 to TRBJ2-1, with no clear D. The CDR3 covers 13 residues. V was clipped by 0 bases and J by 10 bases, with 11 bases between them. The V gene's germline CDR1 is SGHDT and CDR2 YYEEEE. CDR3 residues: CASSLASPGEQFF. CDR3 DNA sequence: TGTGCCAGCAGCTTGGCTTCTCCCGGGGAGCAGTTCTTC.

This clone was found many times. The rearrangement links TRBV19 to TRBJ1-1; TRBD1 agrees at 8 bases. Losses at the gene ends were 8 bases for V and 1 base for J; bases not matched to a gene: 9. Germline assignment: CDR1 LNHDA and CDR2 SQIVND (reference sequence). The CDR3 extends over 15 amino acids. The CDR3 is CASSGQGRRNTEAFF. The DNA of the CDR3 is TGTGCCAGTTCCGGACAGGGCCGACGGAACACTGAAGCTTTCTTT. Based on the CDR3 plus reference TRBV19 and TRBJ1-1, the full variable domain is DGGITQSPKYLFRKEGQNVTLSCEQNLNHDAMYWYRQDPGQGLRLIYYSQIVNDFQKGDIAEGYSVSREKKESFPLTVTSAQKNPTAFYLCASSGQGRRNTEAFFGQGTRLTVV.

The chain joins TRBV9 to TRBJ1-5; 9 positions match TRBD1. The ends lost 4 bases at V and 8 bases at J; junction bases unmatched: 4. Germline values: CDR1 SGDLS, CDR2 YYNGEE. CDR3 length: 13 amino acids. In nucleotides, the CDR3 is TGTGCCAGCAGCCGGGGACAGGGAAAGCCCCAGCATTTT. It codes for CASSRGQGKPQHF.

This clone turned up a few times. This chain joins TRBV5-1 and TRBJ2-5; TRBD2 aligns across 7 bases. CDR1 and CDR2 (germline): SGHRS, YFSETQ. The CDR3 is 15 amino acids. The trim removed 4 bases at V and 5 bases at J, leaving 11 bases unmatched. The CDR3 spells CASSRGDRSPETQYF. CDR3 DNA: TGCGCCAGCAGCCGGGGGGACCGATCCCCGGAGACCCAGTACTTC.

The genes are TRBV5-6 and TRBJ2-7; 8 bases fit TRBD2. In germline, CDR1 is SGHDT, CDR2 YYEEEE. V was clipped by 2 bases and J by 3 bases; unmatched bases: 7. This CDR3 region has 15 residues. CDR3 residues: CASSFGGDWLYEQYF. The CDR3, as DNA: TGTGCCAGCAGCTTCGGGGGGGACTGGCTCTACGAGCAGTACTTC.

The chain joins TRBV15 to TRBJ2-5; D might be TRBD1 or TRBD2, each matching 5 bases. Trimming removed 11 bases at V and 7 bases at J, with 5 bases between. This CDR3 spans 8 amino acids. CDR1 and CDR2 from the germline V gene are LNHNV and YYDKDF (reference sequence). The CDR3 sequence: CAGTTQYF. Written as DNA, the CDR3 is TGTGCCGGGACGACCCAGTACTTC.

This chain uses TRBV6-1 with TRBJ2-3; tentatively, D is TRBD1 (6 bases). The CDR3 has 13 amino acids. The V and J ends lost 1 base and 4 bases respectively, with 6 bases between them. The V gene's germline CDR1 is MNHNS and CDR2 SASEGT. The CDR3 spells CASSEGQADTQYF. CDR3 in DNA: TGTGCCAGCAGTGAAGGACAGGCAGATACGCAGTATTTT.

A few counts support this clone. V and J are TRBV29-1 and TRBJ2-7, with D unresolved. Trimming took off 4 bases at V and 0 bases at J, with 19 bases between the two ends. Germline CDR1 SQVTM, CDR2 ANQGSEA. The CDR3 has 16 amino acids. CDR3 bases: TGCAGCGTTGTAGAGGCACAGCCGACAAGCTCCTACGAGCAGTACTTC. Its translation: CSVVEAQPTSSYEQYF.

V gene TRBV30 combines with J gene TRBJ2-7, with 9 bases fitting TRBD1. The CDR3 contains 14 residues. Unmatched junction bases numbered 4, after V lost 1 base and J lost 3 bases. Germline lookup yields CDR1 GTSNPN and CDR2 SVGIG (reference sequence). The CDR3 region is CAWSAGTGIYEQYF. The CDR3 DNA sequence: TGTGCCTGGAGTGCCGGGACAGGGATCTACGAGCAGTACTTC.

The genes are TRBV1 and TRBJ2-3; the table gives TRBD2 as D, unverified against the DNA. TRBV1 is a pseudogene segment. The CDR3 is 16 amino acids. CDR3 region: CTSSQDLRGVTDTQYF. Here the CDR3 DNA reads TGCACCAGCAGCCAAGATCTCCGGGGGGTCACAGATACGCAGTATTTT.

This clone appeared once. The genes are TRBV7-2 and TRBJ2-7; 9 bases are a match to TRBD1. This CDR3 is 14 amino acids long. CDR1 is SGHTA and CDR2 is FQGNSA in the germline V gene. V was clipped by 0 bases and J by 7 bases; unmatched bases: 4. The CDR3, as DNA: TGTGCCAGCAGCTTAGCTGGGACAGGGTATGAGCAGTACTTC. This codes for CASSLAGTGYEQYF.

Here the CDR3 reads CAWILAASGRMYEQYF. CDR3 coding DNA: TGTGCCTGGATCCTGGCGGCTAGCGGGAGGATGTACGAGCAGTACTTC. This chain uses TRBV30 with TRBJ2-7; the match to TRBD2 covers 11 bases. Germline values: CDR1 GTSNPN, CDR2 SVGIG (reference sequence). CDR3 length equals 16 residues. Trimming cost V 4 bases and J 4 bases; bases outside gene matches: 12.

The chain couples TRBV29-1 to TRBJ1-1, with TRBD1 as a possible D gene (6 bases). In germline, CDR1 is SQVTM, CDR2 ANQGSEA. V lost 6 bases, J lost 4 bases, and 12 bases lay in between. This CDR3 region has 12 residues. CDR3: CSVLLDSTEAFF. The CDR3 DNA is TGCAGCGTCCTGCTGGACAGCACTGAAGCTTTCTTT.

The V call is TRBV7-2, the J call TRBJ2-7; unclear D gene. V was shortened by 7 bases and J by 3 bases, with 16 bases between the two germline ends. The CDR3 sequence is 14 residues long. Germline CDR1 and CDR2: SGHTA and FQGNSA. The CDR3 DNA follows: TGTGCCAGCACCCCTGAAGGAAGGAGCTACGAGCAGTACTTC. Translating gives CASTPEGRSYEQYF.

As to this clone: Within the sample, other DNA sequences also encode this same CDR3. In DNA form, the CDR3 reads TGTGCCAGCAGCCAGGACGAGGAGACCCAGTACTTC. Encoded protein: CASSQDEETQYF. The V gene is TRBV5-4, the J gene TRBJ2-5; D is unclear. There are 12 residues in the CDR3. Germline CDR1 reads SGHNT; CDR2 reads YYREEE (reference sequence). Trimming left V 4 bases short and J 5 bases short, with 9 bases between.

This clone turned up a few times. The chain has TRBV5-1 and TRBJ2-3; 11 bases match TRBD2. The CDR3 extends over 16 amino acids. In germline, CDR1 is SGHRS, CDR2 YFSETQ. V trimming: 0 bases; J trimming: 2 bases; junction bases outside the gene matches: 2. This CDR3 reads CASSLGLAGTTDTQYF. CDR3 nucleotide sequence: TGCGCCAGCAGCTTGGGACTAGCGGGGACCACAGATACGCAGTATTTT.

V usage is TRBV5-4 and J usage is TRBJ2-1; a possible D gene is TRBD1 (6 bases). V lost 2 bases to trimming and J lost 0 bases, with 9 bases between them. This CDR3 region has 15 residues. The V gene's germline CDR1 is SGHNT and CDR2 YYREEE (reference sequence). The CDR3 DNA sequence: TGTGCCAGCAGCTTAGGACAGTCCTCCTACAATGAGCAGTTCTTC. Amino acids: CASSLGQSSYNEQFF.

The genes are TRBV29-1 and TRBJ2-7; 8 nucleotides agree with TRBD1. This CDR3 has 14 amino acids. V shed 0 bases, J shed 2 bases, and the junction held 3 bases outside the gene matches. Germline loops: CDR1 SQVTM, CDR2 ANQGSEA. The CDR3 DNA sequence: TGCAGCGTTGAAGATCGACAGGGGACCTACGAGCAGTACTTC. Protein product: CSVEDRQGTYEQYF.